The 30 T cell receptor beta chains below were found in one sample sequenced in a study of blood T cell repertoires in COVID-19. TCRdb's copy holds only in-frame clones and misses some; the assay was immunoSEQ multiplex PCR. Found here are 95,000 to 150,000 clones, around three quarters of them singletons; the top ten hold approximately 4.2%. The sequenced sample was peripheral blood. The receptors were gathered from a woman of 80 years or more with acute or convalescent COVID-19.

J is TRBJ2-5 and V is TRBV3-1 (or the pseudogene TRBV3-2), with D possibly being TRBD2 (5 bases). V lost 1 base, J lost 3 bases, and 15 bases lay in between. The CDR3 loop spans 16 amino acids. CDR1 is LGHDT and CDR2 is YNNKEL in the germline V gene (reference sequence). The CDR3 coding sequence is TGTGCCAGCAGCCAAGGACGCCAGAGGCGGGAAGAGACCCAGTACTTC. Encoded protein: CASSQGRQRREETQYF.

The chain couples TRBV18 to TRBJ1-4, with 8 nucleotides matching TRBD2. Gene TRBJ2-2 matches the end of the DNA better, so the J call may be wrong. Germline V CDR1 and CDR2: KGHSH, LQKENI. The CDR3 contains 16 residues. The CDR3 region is CASSPPGGVGGSELFF. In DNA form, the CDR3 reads TGTGCCAGCTCACCCCCCGGGGGGGTGGGAGGCTCGGAGCTGTTTTTT.

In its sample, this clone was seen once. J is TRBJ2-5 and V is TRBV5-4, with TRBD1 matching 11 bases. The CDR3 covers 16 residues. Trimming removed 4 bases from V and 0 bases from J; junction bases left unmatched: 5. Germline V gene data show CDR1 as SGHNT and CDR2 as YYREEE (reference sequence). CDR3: CASSPGQGGYQETQYF. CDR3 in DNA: TGTGCCAGCAGCCCGGGACAGGGGGGGTACCAAGAGACCCAGTACTTC.

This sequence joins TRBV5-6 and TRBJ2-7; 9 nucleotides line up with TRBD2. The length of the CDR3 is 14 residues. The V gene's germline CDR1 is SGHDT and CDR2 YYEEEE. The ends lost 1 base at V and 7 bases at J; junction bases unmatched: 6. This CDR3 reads CASSLMFLAGEQYF. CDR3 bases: TGTGCCAGCAGCTTGATGTTCCTAGCGGGGGAGCAGTACTTC.

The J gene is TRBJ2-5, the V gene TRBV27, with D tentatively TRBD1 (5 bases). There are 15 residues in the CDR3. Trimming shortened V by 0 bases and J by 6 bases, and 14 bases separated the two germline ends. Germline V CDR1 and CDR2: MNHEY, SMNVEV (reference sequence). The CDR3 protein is CASSLSKSGAKTQYF. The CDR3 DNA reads TGTGCCAGCAGTTTATCCAAGAGTGGGGCTAAGACCCAGTACTTC.

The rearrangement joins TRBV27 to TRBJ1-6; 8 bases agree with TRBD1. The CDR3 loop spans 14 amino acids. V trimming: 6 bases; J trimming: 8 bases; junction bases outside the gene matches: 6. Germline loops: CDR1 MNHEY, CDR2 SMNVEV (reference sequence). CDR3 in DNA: TGTGCCAGCAGGTGGACAGGGAAACATTCACCCCTCCACTTT. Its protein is CASRWTGKHSPLHF.

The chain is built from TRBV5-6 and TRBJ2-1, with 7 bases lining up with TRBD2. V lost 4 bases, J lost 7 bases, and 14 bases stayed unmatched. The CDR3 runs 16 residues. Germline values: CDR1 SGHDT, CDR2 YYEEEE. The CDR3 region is CASSPDITGGFNEQFF. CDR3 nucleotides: TGTGCCAGCAGCCCCGACATTACGGGAGGATTTAATGAGCAGTTCTTC.

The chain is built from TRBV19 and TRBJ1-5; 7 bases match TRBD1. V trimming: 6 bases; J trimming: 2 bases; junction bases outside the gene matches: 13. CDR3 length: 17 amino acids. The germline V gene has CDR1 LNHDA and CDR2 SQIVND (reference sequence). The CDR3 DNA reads TGTGCCAGTAGCAGGGGGACGGCCCAAAGTGGCAATCAGCCCCAGCATTTT. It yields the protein CASSRGTAQSGNQPQHF. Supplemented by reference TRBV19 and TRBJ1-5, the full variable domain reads DGGITQSPKYLFRKEGQNVTLSCEQNLNHDAMYWYRQDPGQGLRLIYYSQIVNDFQKGDIAEGYSVSREKKESFPLTVTSAQKNPTAFYLCASSRGTAQSGNQPQHFGDGTRLSIL.

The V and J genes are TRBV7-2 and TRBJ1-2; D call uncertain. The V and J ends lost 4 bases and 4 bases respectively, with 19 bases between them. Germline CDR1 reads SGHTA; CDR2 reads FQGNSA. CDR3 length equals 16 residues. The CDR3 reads CASSSGWREVGYGYTF. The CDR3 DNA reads TGTGCCAGCAGCTCCGGGTGGAGGGAGGTTGGCTATGGCTACACCTTC.

As DNA, the CDR3 is TGTGCCAGCAGCGGGGGGGGTAGCGGCCTTGTCCAAGAGACCCAGTACTTC. Translated: CASSGGGSGLVQETQYF. V and J are TRBV7-9 and TRBJ2-5; 7 nucleotides line up with TRBD2. CDR1 is SEHNR, CDR2 FQNEAQ, per germline (reference sequence). The CDR3 extends over 17 amino acids. J lost 1 base, V lost 5 bases, and 13 bases had no gene match.

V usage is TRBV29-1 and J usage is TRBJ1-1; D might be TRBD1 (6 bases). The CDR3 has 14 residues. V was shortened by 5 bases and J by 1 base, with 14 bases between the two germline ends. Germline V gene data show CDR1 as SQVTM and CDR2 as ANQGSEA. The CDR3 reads CSVKFSDRNTEAFF. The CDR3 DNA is TGCAGCGTTAAATTTTCGGACAGGAACACTGAAGCTTTCTTT.

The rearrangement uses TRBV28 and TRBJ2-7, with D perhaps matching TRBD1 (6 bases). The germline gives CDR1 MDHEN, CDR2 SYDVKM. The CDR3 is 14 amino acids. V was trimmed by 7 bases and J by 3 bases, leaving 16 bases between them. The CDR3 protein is CASNPPGQNYEQYF. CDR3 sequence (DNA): TGTGCCAGCAACCCGCCCGGACAGAACTACGAGCAGTACTTC.

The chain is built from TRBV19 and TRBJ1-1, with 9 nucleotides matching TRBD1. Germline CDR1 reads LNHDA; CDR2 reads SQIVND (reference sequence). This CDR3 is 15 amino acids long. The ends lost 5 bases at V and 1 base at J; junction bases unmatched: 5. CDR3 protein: CASSVTGGRNTEAFF. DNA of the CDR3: TGTGCCAGTAGTGTTACAGGGGGCCGGAACACTGAAGCTTTCTTT. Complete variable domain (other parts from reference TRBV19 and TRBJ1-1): DGGITQSPKYLFRKEGQNVTLSCEQNLNHDAMYWYRQDPGQGLRLIYYSQIVNDFQKGDIAEGYSVSREKKESFPLTVTSAQKNPTAFYLCASSVTGGRNTEAFFGQGTRLTVV.

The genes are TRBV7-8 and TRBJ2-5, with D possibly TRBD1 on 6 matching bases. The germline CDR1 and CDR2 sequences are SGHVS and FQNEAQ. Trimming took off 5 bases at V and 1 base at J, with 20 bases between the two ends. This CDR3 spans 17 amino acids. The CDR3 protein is CASSRLRQATTQETQYF. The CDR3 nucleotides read TGTGCCAGCAGCCGCCTGAGACAGGCCACGACCCAAGAGACCCAGTACTTC.

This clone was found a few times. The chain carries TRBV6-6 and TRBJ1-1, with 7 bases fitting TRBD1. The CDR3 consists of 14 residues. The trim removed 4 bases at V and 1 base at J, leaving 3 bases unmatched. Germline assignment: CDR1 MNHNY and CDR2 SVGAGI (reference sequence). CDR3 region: CASSSQGTNTEAFF. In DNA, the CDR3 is TGTGCCAGCAGTTCACAGGGGACGAACACTGAAGCTTTCTTT.

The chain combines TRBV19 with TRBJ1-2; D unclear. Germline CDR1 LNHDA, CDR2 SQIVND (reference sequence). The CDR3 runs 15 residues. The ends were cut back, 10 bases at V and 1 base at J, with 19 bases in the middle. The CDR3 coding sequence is TGTGCCATCCGCACTCAGGCTGATAGTAACTATGGCTACACCTTC. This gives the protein CAIRTQADSNYGYTF.

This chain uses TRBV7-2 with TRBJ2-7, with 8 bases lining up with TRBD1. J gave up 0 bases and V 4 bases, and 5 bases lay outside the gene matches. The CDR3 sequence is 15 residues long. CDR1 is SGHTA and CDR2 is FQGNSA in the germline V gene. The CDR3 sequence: CASSSRQGISYEQYF. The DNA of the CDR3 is TGTGCCAGCAGCTCAAGACAGGGGATCTCCTACGAGCAGTACTTC.

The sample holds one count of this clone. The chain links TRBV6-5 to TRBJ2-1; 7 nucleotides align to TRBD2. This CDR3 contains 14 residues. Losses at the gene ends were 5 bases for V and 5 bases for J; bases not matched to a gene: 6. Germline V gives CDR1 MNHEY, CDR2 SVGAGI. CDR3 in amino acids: CASSPAGSNNEQFF. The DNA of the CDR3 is TGTGCCAGCAGTCCAGCGGGGTCCAACAATGAGCAGTTCTTC.

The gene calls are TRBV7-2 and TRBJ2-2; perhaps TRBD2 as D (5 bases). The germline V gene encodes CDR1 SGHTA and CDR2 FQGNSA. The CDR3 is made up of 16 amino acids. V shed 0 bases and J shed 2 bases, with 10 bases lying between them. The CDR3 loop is CASSLASSHNTGELFF. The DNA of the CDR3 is TGTGCCAGCAGCTTAGCGTCTAGCCACAACACCGGGGAGCTGTTTTTT.

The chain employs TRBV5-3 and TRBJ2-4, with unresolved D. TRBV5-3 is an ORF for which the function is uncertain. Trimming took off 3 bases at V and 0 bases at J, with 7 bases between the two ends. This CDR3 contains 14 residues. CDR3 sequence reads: CARSSTLAKNIQYF. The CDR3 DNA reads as TGTGCCAGAAGCTCGACACTAGCCAAAAACATTCAGTACTTC.

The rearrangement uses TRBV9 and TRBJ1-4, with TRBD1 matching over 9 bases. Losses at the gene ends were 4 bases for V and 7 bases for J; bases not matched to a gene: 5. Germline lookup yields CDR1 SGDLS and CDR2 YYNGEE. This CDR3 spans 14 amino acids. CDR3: CASSPGQGREKLFF. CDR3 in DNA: TGTGCCAGCAGCCCGGGACAGGGACGTGAAAAACTGTTTTTT.

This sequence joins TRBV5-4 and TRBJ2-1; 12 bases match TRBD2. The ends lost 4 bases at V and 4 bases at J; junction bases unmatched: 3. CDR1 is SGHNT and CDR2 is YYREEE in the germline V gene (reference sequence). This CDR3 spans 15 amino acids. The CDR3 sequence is CASSTGTSGYNEQFF. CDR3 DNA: TGTGCCAGCAGCACCGGGACTAGCGGGTACAATGAGCAGTTCTTC.

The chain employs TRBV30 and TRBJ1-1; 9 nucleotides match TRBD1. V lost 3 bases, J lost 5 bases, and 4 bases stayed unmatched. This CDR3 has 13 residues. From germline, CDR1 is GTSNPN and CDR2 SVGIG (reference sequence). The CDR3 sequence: CAWSHDRGTEAFF. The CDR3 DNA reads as TGTGCCTGGAGCCACGACAGGGGGACTGAAGCTTTCTTT.

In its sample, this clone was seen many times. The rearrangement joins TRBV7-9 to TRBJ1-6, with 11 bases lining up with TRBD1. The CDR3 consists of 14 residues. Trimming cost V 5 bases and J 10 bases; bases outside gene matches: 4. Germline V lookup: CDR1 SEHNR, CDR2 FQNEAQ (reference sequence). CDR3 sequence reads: CASSLGTGGSPLHF. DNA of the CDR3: TGTGCCAGCAGCCTAGGGACAGGGGGATCACCCCTCCACTTT.

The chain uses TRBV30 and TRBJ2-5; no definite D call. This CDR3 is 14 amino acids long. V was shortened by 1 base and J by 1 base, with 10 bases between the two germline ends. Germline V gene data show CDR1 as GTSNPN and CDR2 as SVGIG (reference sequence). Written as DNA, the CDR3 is TGTGCCTGGAGTGGGTACACCACCCAAGAGACCCAGTACTTC. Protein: CAWSGYTTQETQYF.

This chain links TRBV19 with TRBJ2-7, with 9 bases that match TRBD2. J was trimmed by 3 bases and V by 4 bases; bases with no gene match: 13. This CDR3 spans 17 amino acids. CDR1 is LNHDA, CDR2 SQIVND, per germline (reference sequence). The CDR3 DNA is TGTGCCAGTAGTACTTCTAGCGGGAAAGGGGTTTTCTACGAGCAGTACTTC. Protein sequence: CASSTSSGKGVFYEQYF. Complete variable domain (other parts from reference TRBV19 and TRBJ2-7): DGGITQSPKYLFRKEGQNVTLSCEQNLNHDAMYWYRQDPGQGLRLIYYSQIVNDFQKGDIAEGYSVSREKKESFPLTVTSAQKNPTAFYLCASSTSSGKGVFYEQYFGPGTRLTVT.

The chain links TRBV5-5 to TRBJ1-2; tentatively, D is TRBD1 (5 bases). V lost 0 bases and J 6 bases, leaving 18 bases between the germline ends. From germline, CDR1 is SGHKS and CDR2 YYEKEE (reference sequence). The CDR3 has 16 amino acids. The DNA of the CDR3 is TGTGCCAGCAGCTTGGAACCTGGGGGGGAAGTGAATGGCTACACCTTC. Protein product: CASSLEPGGEVNGYTF.

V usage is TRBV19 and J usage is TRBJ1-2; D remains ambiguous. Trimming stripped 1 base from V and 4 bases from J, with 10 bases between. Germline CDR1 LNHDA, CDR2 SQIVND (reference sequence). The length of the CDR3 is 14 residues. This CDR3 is CASSIADTSYGYTF. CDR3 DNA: TGTGCCAGTAGTATAGCTGACACCAGCTATGGCTACACCTTC.

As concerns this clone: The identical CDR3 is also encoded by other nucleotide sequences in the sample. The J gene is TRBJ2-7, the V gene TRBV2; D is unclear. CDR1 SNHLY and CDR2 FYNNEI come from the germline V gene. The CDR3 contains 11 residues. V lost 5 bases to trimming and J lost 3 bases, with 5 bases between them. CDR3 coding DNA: TGTGCCAGCAGTCCATTCTACGAGCAGTACTTC. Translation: CASSPFYEQYF.

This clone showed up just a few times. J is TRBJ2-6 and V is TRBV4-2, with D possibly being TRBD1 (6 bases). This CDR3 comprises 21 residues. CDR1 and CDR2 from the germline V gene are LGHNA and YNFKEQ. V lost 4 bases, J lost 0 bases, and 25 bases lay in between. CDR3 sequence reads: CASSRAEGQPDPNSGANVLTF. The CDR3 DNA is TGTGCCAGCAGCCGCGCCGAGGGACAACCCGACCCCAACTCTGGGGCCAACGTCCTGACTTTC.